The sequence of this T cell receptor beta chain was determined in a study of OX40 agonist ivuxolimab in advanced cancers. Notes on the research overall: Ivuxolimab was a fully human IgG2 agonistic monoclonal antibody targeting the costimulatory receptor OX40 (CD134). The paper reports the monotherapy dose-escalation portion (N = 52 patients) of the phase I ivuxolimab trial. The purpose of peripheral TCRbeta sequencing was to test whether ivuxolimab changed TCR sequence diversity and led to clonal T-cell expansion. Partial responses were achieved by three dose-escalation patients, of whom one had hepatocellular carcinoma and two had cutaneous melanoma. Prior anti-PD-1, anti-PD-L1 or anti-CTLA-4 therapy was permitted, and checkpoint inhibitors had been received by 40% to 50% of dose-escalation patients. Of the roughly 52 dose-escalation patients, hepatocellular carcinoma was present in 19, melanoma in roughly 15, renal cell carcinoma in 9 and head and neck cancer in 9. In the dose-escalation cohort, 65% to 85% of patients were male, and the mean age was roughly 60 years with a range of roughly 20 to 85. Intravenous ivuxolimab was administered to patients every 2 weeks at six dose levels: 0.01, 0.1, 0.3, 1.5, 3 and 10 mg/kg. Findings and caveats that apply to the study as a whole: After ivuxolimab, CD8+ T cells had more expanded clones than CD4+ T cells on average. At doses of 0.1 to 3.0 mg/kg, clonal expansion of both CD4+ and CD8+ blood T cells was observed from baseline to week 6. In the 0.1-3.0 mg/kg groups, partial responders were among the patients with the lowest normalized peripheral clonal expansion, particularly in CD8+ T cells. Low levels of normalized T-cell clonal expansion were also shown by some nonresponding patients. The antigen specificity of the peripheral T cells that underwent clonal expansion was not determined.

A distance of 9 bases separates the germline ends of V and J, which lose 6 bases and 1 base respectively. From a lookup of the germline V gene (reference sequence), CDR1 and CDR2 are LNHDA and SQIVND. Reading from cysteine to phenylalanine, the CDR3 counts 13 amino acids. The kept DNA is CDR3 alone, 39 bases in frame from the first base. On this clone itself: Its antigen specificity is not known. Per-base quality was not reported, and no clone a single base away is much larger than it.

For sequencing of the TCRbeta CDR3 region, genomic DNA was extracted from the sorted cells. The immunoSEQ Assay was used for sequencing of TCRbeta CDR3 regions. TCRdb took this table from immuneACCESS and kept in-frame rearrangements with V and J called. Such tables lack part of the clones; where checked against another copy, unresolved V genes explain under half of the gap, and the rest is unexplained. This sample lists 70,000 to 80,000 clones; roughly 90% were detected once. The top ten constitute less than 0.55% of the sample. The trial excluded patients who had a history of autoimmune disease or were on systemic immunosuppression. Peripheral blood for TCR sequencing was collected from all dose cohorts at baseline, on cycle 4 day 1, and on cycle 7 day 1. The samples were taken from a phase I, first-in-human, multicenter, open-label dose-escalation trial of ivuxolimab. The trial enrolled adults with locally advanced or metastatic head and neck squamous cell, hepatocellular, melanoma or renal cell carcinoma. Before TCR sequencing, CD4+ T cells and CD8+ T cells were sorted from peripheral blood as separate populations.

The chain is assembled from TRBV19 and TRBJ1-2; the D gene identity is not certain. The origin of this receptor is an adult with an advanced solid tumor such as melanoma, head and neck, liver or kidney cancer. Sequencing used CD4+ or CD8+ T cells sorted from blood, obtained in a trial of the OX40 agonist ivuxolimab. The encoded CDR3 is CASRTTYNYGYTF. The sequenced DNA: TGTGCCAGTAGAACCACATATAACTATGGCTACACCTTC.